One sample yielded the 28 T cell receptor beta chains listed below, sequenced in a study of blood T cells in healthy people across ages. Primed by a sample-barcoded 5' primer and a J-beta primer mix, a second PCR proceeded for roughly 7 to 11 cycles. TCRdb re-derived calls from the 5' RACE reads in MiXCR, one entry per CDR3 protein. The sample lists some 760,000 distinct CDR3 sequences, 20% to 30% seen once, with under 10% in the top ten. This sample was shared with a second study, whose subject was T cells of mothers and their children.

The material sequenced was blood. The receptors here all came from a boy aged 5-17 years in good health.

The chain combines TRBV7-6 with TRBJ1-4; D is uncertain. CDR1 and CDR2 from the germline V gene are SGHVS and FNYEAQ. The CDR3 has 14 residues. Trimming stripped 3 bases from V and 5 bases from J, with 10 bases between. CDR3 in DNA: TGTGCCAGCAGCTTTAACCGGGCAAATGAAAAACTGTTTTTT. This encodes CASSFNRANEKLFF.

Notes on this clonotype: No conserved phenylalanine or tryptophan is present at the end of the CDR3, so a read error is the likely explanation. V gene TRBV13 combines with J gene TRBJ1-2; D perhaps matches TRBD1 (5 bases). V lost 3 bases and J 5 bases, leaving 16 bases between the germline ends. Germline assignment: CDR1 PRHDT and CDR2 FYEKMQ (reference sequence). The CDR3 sequence is 15 residues long. This CDR3 is CASSFTRYGAYGYTV. DNA for the CDR3: TGTGCCAGCAGCTTTACCCGTTATGGGGCGTATGGCTACACCGTC.

V usage is TRBV3-1 and J usage is TRBJ2-3; D call uncertain. This CDR3 comprises 12 residues. Germline V gene sequence: CDR1 LGHDT, CDR2 YNNKEL (reference sequence). The germline V and J ends were trimmed by 2 bases and 11 bases, with 11 bases remaining between them. CDR3 region: CASSQKTFEQYF. The CDR3, as DNA: TGTGCCAGCAGCCAAAAAACCTTTGAGCAGTATTTT.

This sequence joins TRBV12-3 or TRBV12-4 and TRBJ2-1, with TRBD2 identical over 8 bases. The CDR3 runs to 17 residues. Trimming at V came to 3 bases and at J to 4 bases, leaving 11 bases not matched to a gene. CDR3 amino acids: CASSLPRTSTNYNEQFF. The CDR3 nucleotides read TGTGCCAGCAGTTTGCCCCGGACTAGCACGAATTACAATGAGCAGTTCTTC.

This clonotype was seen just once. The rearrangement links TRBV27 to TRBJ2-5; no definite D call. Germline CDR1 reads MNHEY; CDR2 reads SMNVEV (reference sequence). This CDR3 has 14 amino acids. Trimming pared 6 bases from V and 0 bases from J, leaving 11 bases between. As DNA, the CDR3 is TGTGCCAGCAGACAAACTGGGTACCAAGAGACCCAGTACTTC. Amino acid sequence: CASRQTGYQETQYF.

V usage is TRBV20-1 and J usage is TRBJ2-1, with a weak D call TRBD2 (5 bases). The germline V gene has CDR1 DFQATT and CDR2 SNEGSKA (reference sequence). The length of the CDR3 is 14 residues. The germline V and J ends were trimmed by 5 bases and 6 bases, with 17 bases remaining between them. The CDR3 sequence: CSASTKDGLNEQFF. CDR3 nucleotide sequence: TGCAGTGCTTCAACGAAGGACGGACTCAATGAGCAGTTCTTC.

The gene calls are TRBV7-2 and TRBJ2-1; D might be TRBD2 (6 bases). Germline loops: CDR1 SGHTA, CDR2 FQGNSA. Trimming stripped 1 base from V and 7 bases from J, with 8 bases between. This CDR3 comprises 13 residues. CDR3 nucleotide sequence: TGTGCCAGCAGCTTAGAGGAGGGAAATGAGCAGTTCTTC. Its translation: CASSLEEGNEQFF.

There are a few counts of this clonotype. The chain joins TRBV6-5 to TRBJ2-7; D gene ambiguous. The J call may be wrong; the DNA end is better matched by TRBJ2-5. This CDR3 is 14 amino acids long. The V gene's germline CDR1 is MNHEY and CDR2 SVGAGI. CDR3 coding DNA: TGTGCCAGCAGTTACAGCCGCATGGCGGAGACCCAGTACTTC. It codes for CASSYSRMAETQYF.

In nucleotides, the CDR3 is TGCAGCGTTTATCCAAGCGGCACAGATACGCAGTATTTT. Translated: CSVYPSGTDTQYF. The chain uses TRBV29-1 and TRBJ2-3, with D hard to call. Trimming removed 5 bases from V and 1 base from J, with 10 bases in between. The germline gives CDR1 SQVTM, CDR2 ANQGSEA. CDR3 length equals 13 residues.

This clonotype was observed a few times. The chain links TRBV3-1 to TRBJ2-7; no definite D call. Germline CDR1 is LGHDT and CDR2 is YNNKEL (reference sequence). The CDR3 is made up of 14 amino acids. Trimming took off 2 bases at V and 0 bases at J, with 8 bases between the two ends. CDR3 region: CASSQRLLSYEQYF. The CDR3 coding sequence is TGTGCCAGCAGCCAACGACTTCTCTCCTACGAGCAGTACTTC.

This chain links TRBV20-1 with TRBJ2-7; 10 bases agree with TRBD2. This CDR3 has 15 amino acids. Per the germline V gene, CDR1 is DFQATT and CDR2 is SNEGSKA (reference sequence). The J segment lost 6 bases and the V segment lost 0 bases, leaving 8 bases of the junction unmatched. The CDR3 sequence is CSARDLAGALFEQYF. In nucleotides, the CDR3 is TGCAGTGCTAGAGATCTAGCGGGGGCCCTCTTCGAGCAGTACTTC.

The chain carries TRBV29-1 and TRBJ2-2; a possible D gene is TRBD1 (6 bases). The ends were cut back, 6 bases at V and 1 base at J, with 12 bases in the middle. The V gene's germline CDR1 is SQVTM and CDR2 ANQGSEA. CDR3 length: 14 residues. CDR3 nucleotide sequence: TGCAGCGTGGGTCGGACAGAGAACACCGGGGAGCTGTTTTTT. Its translation is CSVGRTENTGELFF.

This clonotype was counted a few times. V usage is TRBV7-9 and J usage is TRBJ2-5; 8 bases agree with TRBD2. The DNA end is a closer match to TRBJ2-1, so the J assignment may be wrong. The germline V gene encodes CDR1 SEHNR and CDR2 FQNEAQ (reference sequence). The CDR3 is 17 amino acids. The CDR3: CASSSPAGGSLYNEQFF. In DNA, the CDR3 is TGTGCCAGCAGCTCCCCTGCGGGGGGTTCTCTCTACAATGAGCAGTTCTTC.

This clonotype was counted between two and nine times. V is TRBV7-9 and J is TRBJ2-1, with 8 bases aligning to TRBD2. This CDR3 region has 17 residues. Germline V gives CDR1 SEHNR, CDR2 FQNEAQ (reference sequence). Trimming removed 4 bases from V and 0 bases from J; junction bases left unmatched: 8. As DNA, the CDR3 is TGTGCCAGCAGCTCCTCGACTAGCGCCAGCTCCTACAATGAGCAGTTCTTC. It specifies CASSSSTSASSYNEQFF.

J is TRBJ1-1 and V is TRBV29-1, with no clear D. Germline CDR1 SQVTM, CDR2 ANQGSEA. Trimming left V 6 bases short and J 0 bases short, with 11 bases between. The CDR3 consists of 13 residues. The CDR3 is CSVFLQMNTEAFF. The CDR3 DNA reads TGCAGCGTCTTTTTACAGATGAACACTGAAGCTTTCTTT.

This rearrangement joins TRBV2 to TRBJ2-5, with D uncertain. Trimming pared 7 bases from V and 1 base from J, leaving 22 bases between. The V gene's germline CDR1 is SNHLY and CDR2 FYNNEI. The CDR3 loop spans 17 amino acids. CDR3 sequence: CASTPRCTSGSQETQYF. The CDR3 DNA is TGTGCCAGCACCCCGAGGTGCACATCCGGGTCCCAAGAGACCCAGTACTTC.

The V call is TRBV7-6, the J call TRBJ2-5; D uncertain. The CDR3 length is 16 residues. Germline CDR1 is SGHVS and CDR2 is FNYEAQ. The germline V and J ends were trimmed by 6 bases and 2 bases, with 19 bases remaining between them. Written as DNA, the CDR3 is TGTGCCAGCAGTCCAGGCAATTTTATGATACAAGAGACCCAGTACTTC. The encoded protein is CASSPGNFMIQETQYF.

As for this clonotype: Relative to the germline gene, one junction end is altered; a read error may explain this. The chain joins TRBV11-2 to TRBJ1-2; TRBD1 matches at 10 bases. Germline CDR1 reads SGHAT; CDR2 reads FQNNGV. The CDR3 spans 14 residues. CDR3 amino acids: CASSLGGQGNGYTF. CDR3 sequence (DNA): TGTGCCAGCAGTTTAGGGGGACAGGGGAATGGCTACACCTTC.

This clonotype has at least ten counts. V usage is TRBV25-1 and J usage is TRBJ2-2; 8 nucleotides match TRBD2. The V gene's germline CDR1 is MGHDK and CDR2 SYGVNS. The CDR3 is 13 residues long. After removal of 10 bases from V and 6 bases from J, the junction contained 7 bases not matched to a gene. The CDR3 sequence: CAISGGQAGELFF. DNA of the CDR3: TGTGCCATCTCGGGGGGGCAGGCCGGGGAGCTGTTTTTT.

V gene TRBV27 combines with J gene TRBJ2-7, with D possibly being TRBD1 (6 bases). The CDR3 runs to 15 residues. V was clipped by 6 bases and J by 1 base, with 16 bases between them. CDR1 and CDR2 from the germline V gene are MNHEY and SMNVEV (reference sequence). As DNA, the CDR3 is TGTGCCAGCAGACCCGACAGGTTAGGGTCCTACGAGCAGTACTTC. Its translation: CASRPDRLGSYEQYF.

This chain connects TRBV7-9 to TRBJ1-1, with 8 bases matching TRBD1. The junction had 8 bases not matched to a gene; V was cut back by 5 bases and J by 6 bases. The V gene's germline CDR1 is SEHNR and CDR2 FQNEAQ (reference sequence). There are 14 residues in the CDR3. The CDR3 DNA reads TGTGCCAGCAGCGACCAGGGGGCCCGGGCTGAAGCTTTCTTT. This sequence encodes CASSDQGARAEAFF.

The chain recombines TRBV7-2 with TRBJ2-3, with 7 bases identical to TRBD2. Germline V gene sequence: CDR1 SGHTA, CDR2 FQGNSA. V dropped 3 bases and J dropped 4; count of bases not matched to a gene: 10. There are 16 residues in the CDR3. The CDR3, as DNA: TGTGCCAGCAGCTTCCCAGGTGGGCGGGGGTCAGATACGCAGTATTTT. Translating gives CASSFPGGRGSDTQYF.

The chain couples TRBV12-3 or TRBV12-4 to TRBJ1-1; tentatively, D is TRBD1 (5 bases). The CDR3 covers 14 residues. V was shortened by 6 bases and J by 3 bases, with 14 bases between the two germline ends. The chain's CDR3 is CASRGPYEDTEAFF. CDR3 nucleotide sequence: TGTGCCAGCAGGGGACCGTATGAGGACACTGAAGCTTTCTTT.

The DNA for the CDR3 is TGTGCCAGCAGCCCAGAAGCGGGGGGCTCGCGGGAGACCCAGTACTTC. It codes for CASSPEAGGSRETQYF. The genes are TRBV7-8 and TRBJ2-5; TRBD2 matches 9 bases. CDR1 and CDR2 (germline): SGHVS, FQNEAQ. This CDR3 spans 16 amino acids. Trimming cost V 5 bases and J 5 bases; bases outside gene matches: 12. Full variable domain (outside the CDR3, taken from reference TRBV7-8 and TRBJ2-5): GAGVSQSPRYKVAKRGQDVALRCDPISGHVSLFWYQQALGQGPEFLTYFQNEAQLDKSGLPSDRFFAERPEGSVSTLKIQRTQQEDSAVYLCASSPEAGGSRETQYFGPGTRLLVL.

This clonotype came up a few times. The chain uses TRBV7-9 and TRBJ2-5; D perhaps matches TRBD2 (7 bases). The DNA end is a closer match to TRBJ2-7, so the J assignment may be wrong. CDR1 is SEHNR, CDR2 FQNEAQ, per germline (reference sequence). The CDR3 loop spans 13 amino acids. CDR3 protein: CASSLEGGTEQYF. CDR3 coding DNA: TGTGCCAGCAGCTTAGAGGGGGGGACCGAGCAGTACTTC.

V usage is TRBV2 and J usage is TRBJ2-2; 9 positions agree with TRBD2. The trim removed 5 bases at V and 4 bases at J, leaving 8 bases unmatched. CDR3 length: 16 residues. Germline loops: CDR1 SNHLY, CDR2 FYNNEI. The CDR3 is CASSTLAGPSTGELFF. CDR3 coding DNA: TGTGCCAGCAGTACCCTAGCGGGGCCGAGCACCGGGGAGCTGTTTTTT. The entire variable domain, with the rest obtained from reference TRBV2 and TRBJ2-2, is as follows: EPEVTQTPSHQVTQMGQEVILRCVPISNHLYFYWYRQILGQKVEFLVSFYNNEISEKSEIFDDQFSVERPDGSNFTLKIRSTKLEDSAMYFCASSTLAGPSTGELFFGEGSRLTVL.

A few counts support this clonotype. The J gene is TRBJ2-5, the V gene TRBV28; 9 nucleotides line up with TRBD1. The J call is in doubt because the DNA end fits TRBJ2-7 better. The germline CDR1 and CDR2 sequences are MDHEN and SYDVKM. The CDR3 length is 14 residues. The CDR3 nucleotides are TGTGCCAGCAGTTTAAGGACAGGGGCGGTCGAGCAGTACTTC. Its translation: CASSLRTGAVEQYF.

In its sample, this clonotype was seen a few times. The CDR3 protein is CASSQVSLGRQETQYF. The CDR3 DNA is TGCGCCAGCAGCCAAGTAAGCTTGGGCAGGCAAGAGACCCAGTACTTC. This rearrangement joins TRBV4-1 to TRBJ2-5; no clear D. Germline CDR1 MGHRA, CDR2 YSYEKL. This CDR3 comprises 16 residues. The ends were cut back, 1 base at V and 2 bases at J, with 14 bases in the middle.